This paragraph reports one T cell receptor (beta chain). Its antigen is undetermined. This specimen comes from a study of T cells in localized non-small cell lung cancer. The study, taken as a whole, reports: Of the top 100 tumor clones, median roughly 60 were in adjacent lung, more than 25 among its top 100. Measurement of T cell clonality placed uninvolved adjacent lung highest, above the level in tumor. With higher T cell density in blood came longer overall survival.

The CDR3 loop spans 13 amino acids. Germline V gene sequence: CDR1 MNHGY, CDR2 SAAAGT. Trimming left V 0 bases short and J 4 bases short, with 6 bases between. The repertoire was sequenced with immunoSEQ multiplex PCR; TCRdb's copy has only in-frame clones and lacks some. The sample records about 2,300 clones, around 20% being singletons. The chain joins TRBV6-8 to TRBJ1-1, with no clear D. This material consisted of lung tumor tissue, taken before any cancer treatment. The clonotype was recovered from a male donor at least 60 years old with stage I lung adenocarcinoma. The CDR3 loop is CASSYSPTTEAFF. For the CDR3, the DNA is TGTGCCAGCAGTTACTCCCCCACCACTGAAGCTTTCTTT.